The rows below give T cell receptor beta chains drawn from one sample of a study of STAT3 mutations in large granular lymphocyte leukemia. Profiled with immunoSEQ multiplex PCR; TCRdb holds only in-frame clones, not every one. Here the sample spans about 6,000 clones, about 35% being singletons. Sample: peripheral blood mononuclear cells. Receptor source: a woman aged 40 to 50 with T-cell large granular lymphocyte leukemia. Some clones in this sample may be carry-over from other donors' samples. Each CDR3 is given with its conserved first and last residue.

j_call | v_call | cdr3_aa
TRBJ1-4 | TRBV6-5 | CASSRGTGGTSKLFF
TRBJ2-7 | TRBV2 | CASKQGSNEQYF
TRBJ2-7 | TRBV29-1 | CSVKGQGVYEQYF
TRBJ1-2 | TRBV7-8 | CASSQDGQSGYTF
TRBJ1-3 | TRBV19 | CASSIPAGYSGNTIYF
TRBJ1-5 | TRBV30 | CAWSSWYNQPQHF
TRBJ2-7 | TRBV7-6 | CASSLVRDKAYEQYF
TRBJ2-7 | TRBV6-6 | CASSLRLEQYF
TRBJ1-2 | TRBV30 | CAWSAQWVWDGYTF
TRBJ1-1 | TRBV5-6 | CASSLGSGHNRPFF
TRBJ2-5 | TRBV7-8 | CASSPPVRHIQETQYF
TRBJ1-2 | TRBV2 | CASTTAGGIYGYTF
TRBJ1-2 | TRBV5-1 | CASTQLGHKWDSNYGYTF
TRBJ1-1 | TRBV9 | CASSVELGGTEAFF
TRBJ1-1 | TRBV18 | CASSRLGQGAETFF
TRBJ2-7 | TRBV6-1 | CASSEEGQQGAYEQYF
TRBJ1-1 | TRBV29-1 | CSVENQEANTEAFF
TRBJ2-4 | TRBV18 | CASSPGLAGGPVKNIQYF
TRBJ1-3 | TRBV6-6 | CASTLQGGSGNTIYF
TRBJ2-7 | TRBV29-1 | CSVVRDSTYEQYF
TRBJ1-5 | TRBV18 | CASSPPGEYQPQHF
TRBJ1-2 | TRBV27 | CASSDKQGHPFYGYTF
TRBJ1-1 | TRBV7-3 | CASSLRADPMNTEAFF
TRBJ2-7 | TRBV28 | CASSSWFGYYEQYF
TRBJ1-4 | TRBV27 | CASSLWEGGEKLFF
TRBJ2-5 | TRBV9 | CASSVVAGTGGETQYF
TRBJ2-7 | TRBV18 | CASSLLDRAGYEQYF
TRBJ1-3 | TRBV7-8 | CASSFVPSLTGNTIYF
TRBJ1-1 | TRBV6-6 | CASSSQAGVNTEAFF
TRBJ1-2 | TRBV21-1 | CASKGAGLYGYTF
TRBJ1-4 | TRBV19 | CASSLGIATNEKLFF
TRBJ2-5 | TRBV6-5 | CASSYSAGETQYF
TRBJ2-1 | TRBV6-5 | CASSYSGGEQFF
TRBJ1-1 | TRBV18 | CASSPLVRGRNTEAFF
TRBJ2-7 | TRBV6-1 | CASSEPGISYEQYF
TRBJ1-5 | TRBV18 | CASSRANQPQHF
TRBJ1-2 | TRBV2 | CASSGRAEGYGYTF
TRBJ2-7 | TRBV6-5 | CASSWGLAPGGEQYF
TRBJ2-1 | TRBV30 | CAWRSGRDSYNEQFF
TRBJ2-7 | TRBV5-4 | CASSLGSGGYEQYF
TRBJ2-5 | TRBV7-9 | CASSLDNF
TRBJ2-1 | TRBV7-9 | CASSLAGGREQFF
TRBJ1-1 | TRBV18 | CASSPGEGTEAFF
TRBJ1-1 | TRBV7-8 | CASSLSGPMNTEAFF
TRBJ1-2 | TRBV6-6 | CASSYSSRRGHSYTF